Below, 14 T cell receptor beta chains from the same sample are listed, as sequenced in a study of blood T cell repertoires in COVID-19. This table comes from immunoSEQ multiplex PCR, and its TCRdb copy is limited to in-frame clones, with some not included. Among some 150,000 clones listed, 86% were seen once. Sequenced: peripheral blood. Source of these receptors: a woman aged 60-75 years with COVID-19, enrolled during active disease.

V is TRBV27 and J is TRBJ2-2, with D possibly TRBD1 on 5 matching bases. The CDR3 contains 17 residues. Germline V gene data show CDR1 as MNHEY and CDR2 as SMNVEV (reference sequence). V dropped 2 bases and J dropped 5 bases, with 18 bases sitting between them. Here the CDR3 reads CASSLSVRTTTTGELFF. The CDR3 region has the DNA TGTGCCAGCAGTTTAAGTGTTAGGACAACCACTACCGGGGAGCTGTTTTTT.

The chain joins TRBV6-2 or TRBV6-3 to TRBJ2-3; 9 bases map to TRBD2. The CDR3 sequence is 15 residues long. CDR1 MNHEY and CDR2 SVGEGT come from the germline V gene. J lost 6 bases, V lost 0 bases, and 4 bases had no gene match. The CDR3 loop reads CASSYSGSGSDTQYF. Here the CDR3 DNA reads TGTGCCAGCAGTTACTCGGGTAGCGGGAGCGATACGCAGTATTTT.

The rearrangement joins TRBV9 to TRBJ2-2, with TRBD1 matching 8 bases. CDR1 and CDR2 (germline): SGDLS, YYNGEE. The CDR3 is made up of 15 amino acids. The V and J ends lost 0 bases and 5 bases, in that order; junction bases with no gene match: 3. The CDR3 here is CASSVVRGPTGELFF. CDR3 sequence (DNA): TGTGCCAGCAGCGTAGTCAGGGGGCCTACCGGGGAGCTGTTTTTT.

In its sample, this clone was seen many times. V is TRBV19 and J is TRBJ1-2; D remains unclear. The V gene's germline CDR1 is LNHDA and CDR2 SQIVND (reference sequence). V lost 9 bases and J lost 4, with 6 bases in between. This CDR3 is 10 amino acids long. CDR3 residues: CASEGYGYTF. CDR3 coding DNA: TGTGCCAGCGAGGGCTATGGCTACACCTTC.

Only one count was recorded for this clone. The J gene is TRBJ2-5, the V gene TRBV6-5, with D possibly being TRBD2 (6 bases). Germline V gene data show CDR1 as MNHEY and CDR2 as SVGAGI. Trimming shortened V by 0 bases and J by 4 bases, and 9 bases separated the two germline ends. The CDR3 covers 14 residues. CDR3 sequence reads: CASSYSFGGETQYF. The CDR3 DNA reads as TGTGCCAGCAGTTACTCGTTCGGGGGAGAGACCCAGTACTTC.

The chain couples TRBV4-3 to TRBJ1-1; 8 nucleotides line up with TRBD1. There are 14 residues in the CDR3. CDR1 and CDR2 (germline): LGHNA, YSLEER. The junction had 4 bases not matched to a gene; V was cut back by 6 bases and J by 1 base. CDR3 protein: CASRDRAWNTEAFF. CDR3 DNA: TGCGCCAGCAGGGACAGGGCCTGGAACACTGAAGCTTTCTTT.

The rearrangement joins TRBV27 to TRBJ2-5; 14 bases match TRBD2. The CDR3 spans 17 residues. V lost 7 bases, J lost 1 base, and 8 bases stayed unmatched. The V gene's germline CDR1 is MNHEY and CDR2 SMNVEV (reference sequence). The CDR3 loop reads CASNRLAGGKSQETQYF. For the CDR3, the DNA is TGTGCCAGCAATAGACTAGCGGGAGGGAAATCCCAAGAGACCCAGTACTTC.

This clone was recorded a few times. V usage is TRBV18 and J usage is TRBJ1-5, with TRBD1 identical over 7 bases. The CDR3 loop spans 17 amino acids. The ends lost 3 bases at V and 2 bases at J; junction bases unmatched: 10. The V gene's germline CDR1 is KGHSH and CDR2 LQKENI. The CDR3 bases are TGTGCCAGCTCACCGTCGCAGGGGGTAGGCGGCAATCAGCCCCAGCATTTT. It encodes CASSPSQGVGGNQPQHF.

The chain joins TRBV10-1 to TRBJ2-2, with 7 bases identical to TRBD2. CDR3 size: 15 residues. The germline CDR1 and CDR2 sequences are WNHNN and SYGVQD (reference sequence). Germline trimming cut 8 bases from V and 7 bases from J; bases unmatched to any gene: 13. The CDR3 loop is CASSPYLGGIGELFF. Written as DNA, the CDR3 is TGCGCCAGCTCCCCCTATCTCGGGGGGATCGGGGAGCTGTTTTTT.

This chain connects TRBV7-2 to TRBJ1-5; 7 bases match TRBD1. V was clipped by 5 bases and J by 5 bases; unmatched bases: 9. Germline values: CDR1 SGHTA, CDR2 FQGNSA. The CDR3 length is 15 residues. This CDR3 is CASSEGGFYYQPQHF. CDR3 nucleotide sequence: TGTGCCAGCAGCGAAGGGGGCTTCTACTATCAGCCCCAGCATTTT.

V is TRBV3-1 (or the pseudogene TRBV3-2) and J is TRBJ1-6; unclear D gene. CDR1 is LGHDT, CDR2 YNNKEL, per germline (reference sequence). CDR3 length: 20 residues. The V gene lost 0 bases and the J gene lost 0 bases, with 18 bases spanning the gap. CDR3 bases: TGTGCCAGCAGCCAAGATCGGAGCAGTGGCTCGGGCTCCTATAATTCACCCCTCCACTTT. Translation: CASSQDRSSGSGSYNSPLHF.

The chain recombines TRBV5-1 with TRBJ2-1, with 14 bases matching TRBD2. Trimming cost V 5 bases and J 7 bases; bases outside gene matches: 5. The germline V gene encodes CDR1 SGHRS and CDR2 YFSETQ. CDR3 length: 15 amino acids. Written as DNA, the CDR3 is TGCGCCAGCAGGGGACTAGCGGGAGTCGGTAATGAGCAGTTCTTC. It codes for CASRGLAGVGNEQFF.

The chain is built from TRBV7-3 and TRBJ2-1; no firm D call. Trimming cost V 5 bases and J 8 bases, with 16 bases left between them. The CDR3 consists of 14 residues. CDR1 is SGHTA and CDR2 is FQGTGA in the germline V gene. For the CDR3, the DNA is TGTGCCAGCAGCCTATCGTCCCGGGTTGATGAGCAGTTCTTC. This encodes CASSLSSRVDEQFF.

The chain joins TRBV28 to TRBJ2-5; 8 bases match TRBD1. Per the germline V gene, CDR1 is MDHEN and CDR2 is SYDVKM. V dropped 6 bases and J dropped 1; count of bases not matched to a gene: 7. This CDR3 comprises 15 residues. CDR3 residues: CASSLDRVLQETQYF. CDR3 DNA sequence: TGTGCCAGCAGCCTGGACAGGGTCCTCCAAGAGACCCAGTACTTC.